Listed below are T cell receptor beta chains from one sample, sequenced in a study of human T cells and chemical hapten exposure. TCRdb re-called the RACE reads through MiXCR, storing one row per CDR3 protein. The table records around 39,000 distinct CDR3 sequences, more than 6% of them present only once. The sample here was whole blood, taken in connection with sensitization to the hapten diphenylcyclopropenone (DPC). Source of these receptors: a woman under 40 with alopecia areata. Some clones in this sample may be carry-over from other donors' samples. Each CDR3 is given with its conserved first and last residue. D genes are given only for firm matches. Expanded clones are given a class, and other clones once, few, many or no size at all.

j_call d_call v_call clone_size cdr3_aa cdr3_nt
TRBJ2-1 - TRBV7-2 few CASSAGQSNEQFF TGTGCCAGCAGCGCGGGACAGAGTAATGAGCAGTTCTTC
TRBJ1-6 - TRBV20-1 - CSASLGPGSPLHF TGCAGTGCAAGCTTGGGGCCGGGCTCACCCCTCCACTTT
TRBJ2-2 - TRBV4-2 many CASSQEGLETGELFF TGTGCCAGCAGCCAAGAGGGGCTAGAAACCGGGGAGCTGTTTTTT
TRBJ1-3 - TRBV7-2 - CASSLQQAGNTIYF TGTGCCAGCAGCTTACAACAGGCTGGAAACACCATATATTTT
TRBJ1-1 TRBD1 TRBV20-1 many CSARVTSGTGANMAFF TGCAGTGCTAGAGTAACATCCGGGACAGGGGCGAATATGGCTTTCTTT
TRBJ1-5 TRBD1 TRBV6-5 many CASSRTGVNQPQHF TGTGCCAGCAGTAGGACAGGGGTTAATCAGCCCCAGCATTTT
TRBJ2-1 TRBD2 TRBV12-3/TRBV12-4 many CASSWGGFGNEQFF TGTGCCAGCAGTTGGGGGGGTTTTGGCAATGAGCAGTTCTTC
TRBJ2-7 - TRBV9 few CASSVRDRAYEQYF TGTGCCAGCAGCGTCCGGGACCGAGCCTACGAGCAGTACTTC
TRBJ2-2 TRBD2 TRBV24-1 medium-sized CATSDPLGERGDTGELFF TGTGCCACCAGTGACCCTCTCGGGGAGCGGGGGGACACCGGGGAGCTGTTTTTT
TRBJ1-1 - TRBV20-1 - CSAREGQMNTEAFF TGCAGTGCTAGAGAGGGGCAAATGAACACTGAAGCTTTCTTT
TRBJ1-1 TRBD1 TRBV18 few CASSPDRAVNTEAFF TGTGCCAGCTCACCGGACAGGGCGGTGAACACTGAAGCTTTCTTT
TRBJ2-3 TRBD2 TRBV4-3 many CASSPGLAGGPFSDTQYF TGCGCCAGCAGCCCGGGACTAGCGGGGGGGCCCTTTTCAGATACGCAGTATTTT
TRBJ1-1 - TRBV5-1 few CASSWAGTNTEAFF TGCGCCAGCAGCTGGGCAGGGACGAACACTGAAGCTTTCTTT
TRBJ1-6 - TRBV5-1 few CASSLVGENSPLHF TGCGCCAGCAGCTTGGTCGGGGAGAATTCACCCCTCCACTTT
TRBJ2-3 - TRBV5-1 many CASSLEGGGTDTQYF TGCGCCAGCAGCTTGGAAGGGGGGGGCACAGATACGCAGTATTTT
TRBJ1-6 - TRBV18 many CASSPQEYNSPLHF TGTGCCAGCTCACCGCAGGAGTACAATTCACCCCTCCACTTT
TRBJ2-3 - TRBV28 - CASSLLESVTDTQYF TGTGCCAGCAGTTTACTCGAGTCGGTCACAGATACGCAGTATTTT
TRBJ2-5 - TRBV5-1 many CASSLGTVKETQYF TGCGCCAGCAGCTTGGGTACAGTCAAAGAGACCCAGTACTTC
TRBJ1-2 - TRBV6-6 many CASSLKSYGYTF TGTGCCAGCAGTCTAAAATCCTATGGCTACACCTTC
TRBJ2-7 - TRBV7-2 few CASRTALDYEQYF TGTGCCAGCAGAACAGCCCTAGACTACGAGCAGTACTTC
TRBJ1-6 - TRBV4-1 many CASSQNQGNNSPLHF TGCGCCAGCAGCCAAAATCAGGGTAATAATTCACCCCTCCACTTT
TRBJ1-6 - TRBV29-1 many CSVAPQGGSPLHF TGCAGCGTTGCCCCCCAGGGCGGTTCACCCCTCCACTTT
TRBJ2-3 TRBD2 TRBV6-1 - CASSSGGGTDTQYF TGTGCCAGCTCTAGCGGGGGGGGCACAGATACGCAGTATTTT
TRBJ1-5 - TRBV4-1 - CASSQAGDQPQHF TGCGCCAGCAGCCAAGCAGGGGATCAGCCCCAGCATTTT
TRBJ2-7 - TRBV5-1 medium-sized CASSPSGNEQYF TGCGCCAGCAGCCCCTCCGGGAACGAGCAGTACTTC
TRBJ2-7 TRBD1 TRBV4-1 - CASSQDPGQGAYEQYF TGCGCCAGCAGCCAAGATCCGGGACAGGGGGCCTACGAGCAGTACTTC
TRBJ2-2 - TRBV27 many CAVGRAGTGELFF TGTGCCGTCGGCAGGGCGGGCACCGGGGAGCTGTTTTTT
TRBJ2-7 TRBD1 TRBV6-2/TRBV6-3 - CASRGTGDVYEQYF TGTGCCAGCAGAGGGACAGGGGACGTTTACGAGCAGTACTTC
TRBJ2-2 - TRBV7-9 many CASSPPKGFQNTGELFF TGTGCCAGCAGCCCCCCCAAGGGATTCCAAAACACCGGGGAGCTGTTTTTT
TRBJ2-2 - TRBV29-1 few CSVRESAGELFF TGCAGCGTTAGGGAGTCGGCCGGGGAGCTGTTTTTT
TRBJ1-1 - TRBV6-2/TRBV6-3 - CASSYSEGNTEAFF TGTGCCAGCAGTTATTCTGAGGGGAACACTGAAGCTTTCTTT
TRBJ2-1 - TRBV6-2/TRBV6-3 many CASRPLGGPYNEQFF TGTGCCAGCAGGCCGTTGGGCGGGCCCTACAATGAGCAGTTCTTC
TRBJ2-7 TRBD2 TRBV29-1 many CSVTFFTTSGAYEQYF TGCAGCGTCACCTTCTTCACGACTAGCGGAGCCTACGAGCAGTACTTC